The 26 T cell receptor beta chains in this list originate from one sample, sequenced in a study of cytomegalovirus exposure and HLA in healthy donors. In the PCR, 60 Vbeta and 13 Jbeta primers were used. Measured with immunoSEQ multiplex PCR; TCRdb has only the in-frame clones, and not every one. The data contain about 150,000 clones, 60% to 80% of them seen just once; the ten biggest clones take up 11%. The sequenced sample was PBMCs. The receptors come from a young man in good health and CMV-seropositive.

The chain recombines TRBV12-1 with TRBJ1-1. TRBV12-1 is deemed a pseudogene. This CDR3 has 13 residues. CDR3 protein: CASSFSGRTEAFF. In DNA, the CDR3 is TGTGCCAGCAGCTTTAGTGGGAGGACTGAAGCTTTCTTT.

This chain links TRBV5-1 with TRBJ2-5; D unresolved. Germline CDR1 reads SGHRS; CDR2 reads YFSETQ. The germline V and J ends were trimmed by 0 bases and 5 bases, with 14 bases remaining between them. CDR3 size: 15 residues. The CDR3 is CASSLAVGSTETQYF. The CDR3 DNA reads as TGCGCCAGCAGCTTGGCCGTAGGTAGCACGGAGACCCAGTACTTC.

This rearrangement joins TRBV20-1 to TRBJ2-7; D remains ambiguous. The CDR3 contains 10 residues. Germline CDR1 reads DFQATT; CDR2 reads SNEGSKA (reference sequence). Between the trimmed V and J ends, which lost 6 bases and 3 bases, there was a span of 6 bases. The CDR3 nucleotides are TGCAGTGCGGCTTACTACGAGCAGTACTTC. Protein product: CSAAYYEQYF.

V usage is TRBV5-1 and J usage is TRBJ2-2, with 11 bases matching TRBD2. CDR1 SGHRS and CDR2 YFSETQ come from the germline V gene. V lost 3 bases to trimming and J lost 1 base; unmatched junction nucleotides: 2. CDR3 size: 16 residues. The CDR3 DNA follows: TGCGCCAGCAGCTACGGACTAGCGGGGAACACCGGGGAGCTGTTTTTT. This translates into CASSYGLAGNTGELFF.

The rearrangement uses TRBV10-1 and TRBJ2-5, with a weak D call TRBD1 (6 bases). CDR3 length: 14 residues. From germline, CDR1 is WNHNN and CDR2 SYGVQD (reference sequence). The germline V and J ends were trimmed by 0 bases and 3 bases, with 8 bases remaining between them. Written as DNA, the CDR3 is TGCGCCAGCAGTGAGTCGGCAGGGGAAGAGACCCAGTACTTC. This codes for CASSESAGEETQYF.

This rearrangement joins TRBV27 to TRBJ2-1, with 11 nucleotides matching TRBD2. The CDR3 contains 16 residues. Germline CDR1 and CDR2: MNHEY and SMNVEV (reference sequence). V lost 6 bases to trimming and J lost 6 bases; unmatched junction nucleotides: 10. CDR3 sequence reads: CASSNRFSGRGNEQFF. CDR3 DNA sequence: TGTGCCAGCAGCAACCGATTTAGCGGGAGGGGCAATGAGCAGTTCTTC.

The rearrangement links TRBV2 to TRBJ2-3, with 10 bases fitting TRBD2. Germline V gene lookup returns CDR1 SNHLY and CDR2 FYNNEI. The CDR3 is 17 residues long. The ends lost 6 bases at V and 0 bases at J; junction bases unmatched: 9. DNA for the CDR3: TGTGCCAGCAGAAGGGAACTAGCGGGGCCTAGCACAGATACGCAGTATTTT. Protein: CASRRELAGPSTDTQYF.

This chain joins TRBV7-8 and TRBJ2-3; D gene uncertain. The V end lost 0 bases, the J end lost 2 bases, and 9 bases lay between the germline ends. There are 15 residues in the CDR3. Germline CDR1 and CDR2: SGHVS and FQNEAQ. CDR3 coding DNA: TGTGCCAGCAGCTTAGCTGGCGGATACACAGATACGCAGTATTTT. This codes for CASSLAGGYTDTQYF. Together with reference TRBV7-8 and TRBJ2-3, the CDR3 gives the full variable domain: GAGVSQSPRYKVAKRGQDVALRCDPISGHVSLFWYQQALGQGPEFLTYFQNEAQLDKSGLPSDRFFAERPEGSVSTLKIQRTQQEDSAVYLCASSLAGGYTDTQYFGPGTRLTVL.

V and J are TRBV28 and TRBJ1-2; D unclear. Germline V gene sequence: CDR1 MDHEN, CDR2 SYDVKM. The V gene lost 1 base and the J gene lost 5 bases, with 2 bases spanning the gap. CDR3 size: 11 residues. CDR3 loop: CASSLSYGYTF. Here the CDR3 DNA reads TGTGCCAGCAGTTTATCATATGGCTACACCTTC.

This rearrangement joins TRBV27 to TRBJ1-5; the D gene is possibly TRBD1 (6 bases). V gave up 6 bases and J gave up 3 bases, with 12 bases separating them. From germline, CDR1 is MNHEY and CDR2 SMNVEV (reference sequence). The CDR3 spans 14 residues. The CDR3 DNA follows: TGTGCCAGCAGAGTGACAGGATCCAATCAGCCCCAGCATTTT. This codes for CASRVTGSNQPQHF.

This chain connects TRBV2 to TRBJ1-4; 7 bases align to TRBD1. The CDR3 covers 15 residues. Germline trimming cut 1 base from V and 6 bases from J; bases unmatched to any gene: 5. Germline V lookup: CDR1 SNHLY, CDR2 FYNNEI. The CDR3 DNA reads as TGTGCCAGCAGTGAAGGGCCAGGGGGAGATGAAAAACTGTTTTTT. It yields the protein CASSEGPGGDEKLFF.

The sample holds one count of this clone. V and J are TRBV2 and TRBJ2-5; D is unresolved. V was shortened by 4 bases and J by 2 bases, with 11 bases between the two germline ends. The CDR3 spans 14 residues. The germline gives CDR1 SNHLY, CDR2 FYNNEI. The CDR3 reads CASSVLLRQETQYF. In DNA form, the CDR3 reads TGTGCCAGCAGTGTTTTACTCCGACAAGAGACCCAGTACTTC.

This chain joins TRBV7-9 and TRBJ2-1; D gene uncertain. The V end was cut by 5 bases, the J end by 2 bases, with 10 bases between. Germline CDR1 SEHNR, CDR2 FQNEAQ (reference sequence). CDR3 length: 14 residues. The CDR3 region has the DNA TGTGCCAGCAGCCTGGCAGGTGCCTACAATGAGCAGTTCTTC. This sequence encodes CASSLAGAYNEQFF.

The chain combines TRBV4-1 with TRBJ2-1, with TRBD2 identical over 8 bases. This CDR3 is built from 11 residues. The germline V gene has CDR1 MGHRA and CDR2 YSYEKL. V lost 8 bases to trimming and J lost 6 bases; unmatched junction nucleotides: 0. The DNA for the CDR3 is TGCGCCAGCGGGACTAGCAATGAGCAGTTCTTC. Amino acid sequence: CASGTSNEQFF.

The J gene is TRBJ2-5, the V gene TRBV28, with 7 bases aligning to TRBD1. The junction had 16 bases not matched to a gene; V was cut back by 6 bases and J by 0 bases. The CDR3 sequence is 18 residues long. Germline values: CDR1 MDHEN, CDR2 SYDVKM. The CDR3 coding sequence is TGTGCCAGCAGCCATAACTGGGACAGACGAAAAAACCAAGAGACCCAGTACTTC. This codes for CASSHNWDRRKNQETQYF.

This clone showed up just once. The V gene is TRBV19, the J gene TRBJ2-7; maybe TRBD2 (6 bases). This CDR3 has 14 residues. Per germline, CDR1 LNHDA and CDR2 SQIVND (reference sequence). V lost 5 bases and J 3 bases, leaving 14 bases between the germline ends. DNA for the CDR3: TGTGCCAGTAGTCCCACGGGGACTTACTACGAGCAGTACTTC. Its translation is CASSPTGTYYEQYF.

Concerning this clone itself: At one end the junction does not follow the germline gene, possibly because of a read error. CDR3 residues: CAWSTGIYGYPF. The CDR3 DNA is TGTGCCTGGAGTACGGGGATCTATGGCTACCCCTTC. This chain links TRBV30 with TRBJ1-2; D unresolved. The CDR3 runs to 12 residues. Germline values: CDR1 GTSNPN, CDR2 SVGIG (reference sequence).

CDR3 in amino acids: CASSLAPGRNSPLHF. DNA of the CDR3: TGTGCCAGCAGCTTAGCGCCAGGGCGCAATTCACCCCTCCACTTT. The chain recombines TRBV7-2 with TRBJ1-6; possible D gene TRBD1, 5 bases. Germline CDR1 reads SGHTA; CDR2 reads FQGNSA. V lost 0 bases and J 7 bases, leaving 10 bases between the germline ends. This CDR3 spans 15 amino acids. Using reference TRBV7-2 and TRBJ1-6 for the parts outside the CDR3, the full variable domain is GAGVSQSPSNKVTEKGKDVELRCDPISGHTALYWYRQSLGQGLEFLIYFQGNSAPDKSGLPSDRFSAERTGGSVSTLTIQRTQQEDSAVYLCASSLAPGRNSPLHFGNGTRLTVT.

This clone was seen only once. The V and J genes are TRBV4-1 and TRBJ2-2, with D unresolved. The V and J ends lost 1 base and 7 bases respectively, with 13 bases between them. Germline-derived CDR1 and CDR2 are MGHRA and YSYEKL. The CDR3 spans 15 residues. For the CDR3, the DNA is TGCGCCAGCAGCCAAGTAGGCGGTTCCAACGGGGAGCTGTTTTTT. Translating gives CASSQVGGSNGELFF.

The chain recombines TRBV7-8 with TRBJ2-4; D remains unclear. The V gene's germline CDR1 is SGHVS and CDR2 FQNEAQ. V dropped 6 bases and J dropped 10 bases, with 13 bases sitting between them. This CDR3 is built from 12 residues. The CDR3 region is CASSGARLIQYF. The CDR3 bases are TGTGCCAGCAGTGGAGCGCGGTTGATTCAGTACTTC.

This clone has only one observation. CDR3 nucleotides: TGTGCCAGCAGCTTAGTTACAGGGGTGAACACTGAAGCTTTCTTT. Protein: CASSLVTGVNTEAFF. The rearrangement uses TRBV11-2 and TRBJ1-1; 7 bases fit TRBD1. The trim removed 1 base at V and 0 bases at J, leaving 2 bases unmatched. Germline lookup yields CDR1 SGHAT and CDR2 FQNNGV. The CDR3 spans 15 residues.

This chain uses TRBV5-8 with TRBJ1-2; TRBD1 is a possible D gene (5 bases). Germline CDR1 SGHTS, CDR2 YDEGEE. Trimming left V 5 bases short and J 7 bases short, with 18 bases between. CDR3 length: 14 residues. CDR3 nucleotide sequence: TGTGCCAGCAGAAAAGGAGGGGTTATAGGTGGCTACACCTTC. Amino acid sequence: CASRKGGVIGGYTF.

This clone was seen only a few times. The V and J genes are TRBV5-1 and TRBJ2-5, with D perhaps matching TRBD2 (6 bases). The germline V gene encodes CDR1 SGHRS and CDR2 YFSETQ. The CDR3 contains 15 residues. Trimming pared 3 bases from V and 5 bases from J, leaving 17 bases between. This CDR3 is CASSWNLAPGETQYF. In DNA form, the CDR3 reads TGCGCCAGCAGCTGGAATCTAGCGCCGGGGGAGACCCAGTACTTC.

This clone was counted only a few times. The chain carries TRBV9 and TRBJ2-1; 14 positions match TRBD2. The CDR3 runs to 15 residues. The trim removed 0 bases at V and 7 bases at J, leaving 0 bases unmatched. The germline V gene encodes CDR1 SGDLS and CDR2 YYNGEE. This CDR3 reads CASSVGLAGGNEQFF. The CDR3 DNA reads TGTGCCAGCAGCGTAGGACTAGCGGGGGGGAATGAGCAGTTCTTC.

The chain recombines TRBV27 with TRBJ2-7; maybe TRBD1 (5 bases). V shed 4 bases and J shed 5 bases, with 9 bases lying between them. The CDR3 consists of 12 residues. Germline CDR1 and CDR2: MNHEY and SMNVEV (reference sequence). Here the CDR3 DNA reads TGTGCCAGCAGTTCCCAGGGTAACGAGCAGTACTTC. It codes for CASSSQGNEQYF.

The chain carries TRBV5-1 and TRBJ2-1; possibly TRBD2 for D (5 bases). V lost 0 bases, J lost 8 bases, and 12 bases lay in between. This CDR3 contains 14 residues. Germline CDR1 and CDR2: SGHRS and YFSETQ. As DNA, the CDR3 is TGCGCCAGCAGCTTGGGCCAAGTGGAGGATGAGCAGTTCTTC. Protein sequence: CASSLGQVEDEQFF.